This entry lists 5 T cell receptor beta chains sequenced from one sample in a study of blood T cell repertoires in COVID-19. Sequencing used immunoSEQ multiplex PCR; TCRdb keeps in-frame clones, though not all of them. The data hold some 180,000 clones, with approximately 79% observed a single time. Sequenced material: peripheral blood. These receptor sequences come from a man aged 50 to 60 who had recovered from COVID-19.

This clone has more than one count but fewer than ten. The rearrangement links TRBV28 to TRBJ2-5, with 10 bases aligning to TRBD2. V gave up 6 bases and J gave up 0 bases; unmatched junction bases: 7. Germline V gene sequence: CDR1 MDHEN, CDR2 SYDVKM. CDR3 length: 16 residues. For the CDR3, the DNA is TGTGCCAGCAGCCCCCTAGCGGGAGCCAACCAAGAGACCCAGTACTTC. Translating gives CASSPLAGANQETQYF.

This clone occurred once. CDR3 sequence (DNA): TGCGCCAGCAGCACTGACAGAACCACATCATCTAATTCACCCCTCCACTTT. Residues: CASSTDRTTSSNSPLHF. This rearrangement joins TRBV5-1 to TRBJ1-6, with a weak D call TRBD1 (5 bases). V lost 4 bases to trimming and J lost 6 bases, with 20 bases between them. The CDR3 is made up of 17 amino acids. CDR1 SGHRS and CDR2 YFSETQ come from the germline V gene.

The chain carries TRBV7-9 and TRBJ1-1; no firm D call. Deletions cut 5 bases from V and 1 base from J, with 11 bases between. This CDR3 is built from 14 residues. CDR1 SEHNR and CDR2 FQNEAQ come from the germline V gene (reference sequence). In DNA form, the CDR3 reads TGTGCCAGCAGCCCCCTCCTGTCGAACACTGAAGCTTTCTTT. Translating gives CASSPLLSNTEAFF.

This chain connects TRBV20-1 to TRBJ1-2; TRBD1 aligns across 7 bases. V shed 3 bases and J 4 bases; nucleotides not matched to a gene: 8. Per the germline V gene, CDR1 is DFQATT and CDR2 is SNEGSKA (reference sequence). CDR3 length: 14 residues. CDR3 DNA sequence: TGCAGTGCTAGTCGGGAGGGGGCGGCCTATGGCTACACCTTC. Its translation is CSASREGAAYGYTF.

This clone was picked up a small number of times. The CDR3 nucleotides read TGTGCCAGCTCACCGAGTGTCGATGTCAGGGACACTGAAGCTTTCTTT. Encoded protein: CASSPSVDVRDTEAFF. The V call is TRBV18, the J call TRBJ1-1, with D maybe TRBD1 (5 bases). Between the trimmed V and J ends, which lost 3 bases and 3 bases, there was a span of 17 bases. This CDR3 region has 16 residues. CDR1 and CDR2 (germline): KGHSH, LQKENI.